This T cell receptor beta chain was obtained from a study of shared clonotypes between healthy human individuals. The donors were all Caucasian adults (living in Nashville, Tennessee). Study-level points and caveats: Non-shared clonotypes had lower generation probabilities than those shared by all four donors.

Trimming removed 3 bases from V and 2 bases from J; junction bases left unmatched: 12. Germline V gives CDR1 GTSNPN, CDR2 SVGIG (reference sequence). This CDR3 is 17 amino acids long. With respect to this clone: The antigen is undetermined.

It was at deep level that the assay was run. Sequencing was performed with immunoSEQ multiplex PCR; in TCRdb, only in-frame clones are kept and a portion is missing. The sample contains some 2,000,000 clones, approximately 96% of which appear only once. This sequence was found in a young man in good health. Sequenced: naive CD4+ T cells sorted from blood. Specified subset: CD45RA+ positively selected. The chain has TRBV30 and TRBJ1-2; 10 nucleotides line up with TRBD1. This chain's CDR3 is CAWRPTGGEIPNYGYTF. The CDR3 DNA sequence: TGTGCCTGGAGGCCGACAGGGGGCGAAATCCCCAACTATGGCTACACCTTC.